The next 6 T cell receptor beta chains were all read from a single sample in a study of T-cell reconstitution after alpha-beta-depleted transplantation in children (TCRdb year 2016). Library construction relied on PCR. Sequencing was performed on an Illumina HiSeq 2500. To normalize quantification of the TCRbeta repertoire, the TCR libraries were built with molecular barcoding that relied on unique molecular identifiers. TCRdb reprocessed the public reads (quality trimming at Q25 with fastp, clone calling with MiXCR) and kept in-frame beta chains. Each CDR3 protein appears once, grouped with its most common genes and DNA. The sample contains about 200,000 distinct CDR3 sequences, around 8.4% of them found a single time. About 40% of the sample is taken by the ten largest. What the treatment or condition label conveys for this sample: allogeneic hematopoietic cell transplantation with graft depleted of TCRalphabeta T cells and CD19 B cells.

Sample: PBMCs, mostly from graft donor cells, taken 360 days after TCRalphabeta/CD19-depleted stem cell transplant. The receptors were gathered from a male patient aged 2 to 9 who had a stem cell transplant for acute myeloid leukemia, so the T cells may come from the graft donor.

DNA for the CDR3: TGTGCCAGCAGCTTAGGCGCGGAGAACATTCAGTACTTC. Translation gives CASSLGAENIQYF. The chain links TRBV11-3 to TRBJ2-4; D uncertain. This CDR3 region has 13 residues. Deletions cut 1 base from V and 7 bases from J, with 8 bases between. Germline values: CDR1 SGHNT, CDR2 YENEEA.

The sample holds many counts of this clonotype. Here the CDR3 DNA reads TGTGCCAGCAGTTTGAGGAGGAGTAACTATGGCTACACCTTC. This codes for CASSLRRSNYGYTF. The rearrangement joins TRBV12-3 or TRBV12-4 to TRBJ1-2; D unclear. The CDR3 totals 14 residues. Trimming removed 3 bases at V and 1 base at J, with 9 bases between.

The gene calls are TRBV18 and TRBJ2-2, with D unresolved. Between the trimmed V and J ends, which lost 0 bases and 0 bases, there was a span of 5 bases. This CDR3 comprises 15 residues. Germline lookup yields CDR1 KGHSH and CDR2 LQKENI. The CDR3 DNA follows: TGTGCCAGCTCACCACCAGAGTCGAACACCGGGGAGCTGTTTTTT. Translating it yields CASSPPESNTGELFF.

The V and J genes are TRBV30 and TRBJ2-1; 11 positions match TRBD2. The CDR3 has 17 residues. CDR1 GTSNPN and CDR2 SVGIG come from the germline V gene (reference sequence). V lost 1 base to trimming and J lost 0 bases; unmatched junction nucleotides: 5. The CDR3 region has the DNA TGTGCCTGGAGTGGACTAGCGGGGATGAGCTCCTACAATGAGCAGTTCTTC. Protein: CAWSGLAGMSSYNEQFF.

This clonotype was seen a few times. V gene TRBV28 combines with J gene TRBJ1-1, with D unresolved. V lost 8 bases and J lost 1, with 11 bases in between. The CDR3 covers 13 residues. The V gene's germline CDR1 is MDHEN and CDR2 SYDVKM. CDR3 region: CASGWRENTEAFF. The CDR3 DNA sequence: TGTGCCAGCGGCTGGCGAGAGAACACTGAAGCTTTCTTT.

This clonotype was counted many times. The genes are TRBV15 and TRBJ2-1; D is unresolved. Germline V gene data show CDR1 as LNHNV and CDR2 as YYDKDF (reference sequence). V lost 3 bases and J lost 5, with 8 bases in between. The CDR3 has 13 amino acids. For the CDR3, the DNA is TGTGCCACCAGCAGTCGGGTGGACAATGAGCAGTTCTTC. It is translated as CATSSRVDNEQFF.